A selection of T cell receptor beta chains follows, all from one sample in a study of blood T cell repertoires in COVID-19. The data were produced by immunoSEQ multiplex PCR, yet TCRdb's version contains in-frame clones alone and is incomplete. The sample holds tens of thousands of clones, more than 75% seen once. Sequenced: peripheral blood. The receptors shown here come from a human donor with acute or convalescent COVID-19. The donor label of this sample is uncertain. Each CDR3 is given with its conserved first and last residue. A D gene is named only where the DNA matches it firmly. Clone size, where shown, is once, few, many, or a class for clones that have expanded.

>TRBV9|-|-|TRBJ2-5
CASSTGTLYQETQYF
TGTGCCAGCAGCACTGGGACTTTGTACCAAGAGACCCAGTACTTC
>TRBV28|-|once|TRBJ1-4
CASSGWLSEKLFF
TGTGCCAGTTCGGGGTGGCTTAGTGAAAAACTGTTTTTT
>TRBV19|-|-|TRBJ2-6
CASSYSGANVLTF
TGTGCCAGTAGCTACTCTGGGGCCAACGTCCTGACTTTC
>TRBV12-3/TRBV12-4|-|-|TRBJ2-5
CASSLVTRETQYF
TGTGCCAGCAGTTTAGTTACGCGGGAGACCCAGTACTTC
>TRBV7-9|-|-|TRBJ1-5
CASSSDGGSQPQHF
TGTGCCAGCAGCAGCGACGGGGGAAGTCAGCCCCAGCATTTT
>TRBV11-2|-|few|TRBJ1-4
CASSLVWTDEKLFF
TGTGCCAGCAGCTTAGTCTGGACAGATGAAAAACTGTTTTTT
>TRBV28|TRBD2|-|TRBJ2-7
CASSSAGGNSYEQYF
TGTGCCAGCAGTTCCGCGGGGGGAAACTCCTACGAGCAGTACTTC
>TRBV15|-|-|TRBJ1-5
CATSRAGGNQPQHF
TGTGCCACCAGCAGAGCCGGGGGAAATCAGCCCCAGCATTTT
>TRBV15|TRBD1|-|TRBJ1-5
CATSRDRTGNQPQHF
TGTGCCACCAGCAGAGATCGGACAGGAAATCAGCCCCAGCATTTT
>TRBV6-6|TRBD1|few|TRBJ1-5
CASSKQGASNQPQHF
TGTGCCAGCAGTAAACAGGGGGCTAGCAATCAGCCCCAGCATTTT
>TRBV6-6|TRBD1|-|TRBJ1-1
CASGMGTGQAFF
TGTGCCAGCGGGATGGGGACAGGGCAAGCTTTCTTT
>TRBV7-9|-|-|TRBJ1-5
CASSLKGEPQHF
TGTGCCAGCAGCTTAAAAGGAGAGCCCCAGCATTTT
>TRBV6-2/TRBV6-3|TRBD2|-|TRBJ2-1
CASSLLAGDLFSYNEQFF
TGTGCCAGCAGTTTACTAGCGGGAGACCTCTTCTCCTACAATGAGCAGTTCTTC
>TRBV19|TRBD2|-|TRBJ2-7
CASSASSREVSYEQYF
TGTGCCAGTAGTGCAAGCTCCCGGGAGGTCTCCTACGAGCAGTACTTC
>TRBV6-1|TRBD1|-|TRBJ2-2
CASSERTGGSAGELFF
TGTGCCAGCAGTGAGCGGACAGGGGGCAGTGCCGGGGAGCTGTTTTTT
>TRBV28|TRBD2|-|TRBJ2-1
CASSLGLADNEQFF
TGTGCCAGCAGTTTGGGACTAGCGGACAATGAGCAGTTCTTC
>TRBV11-3|-|-|TRBJ1-6
CASSLGGGSVNSPLHF
TGTGCCAGCAGCTTAGGCGGGGGCTCGGTGAATTCACCCCTCCACTTT
>TRBV2|TRBD1|-|TRBJ1-1
CASSGTVNTEAFF
TGTGCCAGCAGCGGGACAGTGAACACTGAAGCTTTCTTT
>TRBV7-9|-|-|TRBJ2-5
CASSQTRLVWQYF
TGTGCCAGCAGCCAAACCCGACTAGTTTGGCAGTACTTC
>TRBV4-3|-|-|TRBJ1-6
CASSQAVVSPLHF
TGCGCCAGCAGCCAAGCGGTGGTGTCACCCCTCCACTTT
>TRBV27|TRBD2|-|TRBJ2-1
CASRFLAGGPLGEQFF
TGTGCCAGCAGATTTCTAGCGGGGGGGCCTTTAGGTGAGCAGTTCTTC
>TRBV27|TRBD2|-|TRBJ2-3
CASSFSRSGAGSDTQYF
TGTGCCAGCAGTTTCTCCCGTAGCGGGGCCGGGTCAGATACGCAGTATTTT
>TRBV5-6|TRBD1|-|TRBJ1-4
CASSLSNRGQGEKLFF
TGTGCCAGCAGCTTGTCTAACAGGGGGCAAGGGGAAAAACTGTTTTTT
>TRBV5-1|TRBD2|-|TRBJ2-1
CASSTTGTSYYNEQFF
TGCGCCAGCAGTACTACCGGGACTAGCTACTACAATGAGCAGTTCTTC
>TRBV5-6|-|-|TRBJ1-5
CASSLYQAQPQHF
TGTGCCAGCAGCTTGTACCAGGCGCAGCCCCAGCATTTT
>TRBV6-1|TRBD1|few|TRBJ2-3
CASSDGTGGRLDTQYF
TGTGCCAGCAGTGACGGGACAGGGGGGAGATTAGATACGCAGTATTTT
>TRBV29-1|TRBD1|few|TRBJ2-7
CSGLWKQGSEQYF
TGCAGCGGACTATGGAAACAGGGGTCCGAGCAGTACTTC
>TRBV4-2|TRBD2|-|TRBJ2-5
CASSQVGGLDVTQYF
TGTGCCAGCAGCCAAGTTGGGGGACTAGACGTGACCCAGTACTTC
>TRBV11-1|TRBD2|-|TRBJ2-1
CASSLARAGAPYEQFF
TGTGCCAGCAGCTTAGCAAGAGCGGGGGCCCCTTACGAGCAGTTCTTC
>TRBV11-2|-|-|TRBJ2-7
CASSLSTGSYEQYF
TGTGCCAGCAGCTTGTCAACAGGGTCCTACGAGCAGTACTTC
>TRBV12-3/TRBV12-4|-|once|TRBJ2-7
CASSPPSGIEQYF
TGTGCCAGCAGTCCCCCCTCAGGGATCGAGCAGTACTTC
>TRBV11-1|TRBD1|-|TRBJ1-6
CASSFGVGQNSPLHF
TGTGCCAGCAGCTTTGGTGTGGGACAGAATTCACCCCTCCACTTT
>TRBV5-4|TRBD1|-|TRBJ1-1
CASSFSDRLNTEAFF
TGTGCCAGCAGCTTCTCGGACAGGTTGAACACTGAAGCTTTCTTT
>TRBV27|-|few|TRBJ1-2
CASIRGASYGYTF
TGTGCCAGCATTCGGGGGGCCTCCTATGGCTACACCTTC
>TRBV6-5|TRBD1|-|TRBJ1-1
CASNPTGWGNTEAFF
TGTGCCAGCAACCCGACAGGGTGGGGAAACACTGAAGCTTTCTTT
>TRBV19|-|once|TRBJ1-5
CASSISPIGGEHQPQHF
TGTGCCAGTAGTATATCTCCGATAGGCGGGGAACATCAGCCCCAGCATTTT
>TRBV7-3|TRBD1|-|TRBJ2-1
CASSLLIPGTGHNEQFF
TGTGCCAGCAGCTTATTGATCCCCGGGACAGGACATAATGAGCAGTTCTTC
>TRBV27|-|-|TRBJ2-5
CASSPSPSGTQYF
TGTGCCAGCAGTCCATCTCCCTCCGGGACCCAGTACTTC
>TRBV10-3|TRBD2|-|TRBJ2-3
CAISDERGGLTDTQYF
TGTGCCATCAGTGACGAGCGGGGGGGCCTCACAGATACGCAGTATTTT
>TRBV28|TRBD1|once|TRBJ1-2
CASSSPGAQGRHGYTF
TGTGCCAGCAGCTCACCAGGGGCACAGGGGAGGCATGGCTACACCTTC
>TRBV12-3/TRBV12-4|-|-|TRBJ2-7
CASSLGRYEQYF
TGTGCCAGCAGTTTAGGTAGATACGAGCAGTACTTC
>TRBV4-1|TRBD2|-|TRBJ2-1
CASSQELAGVYNEQFF
TGCGCCAGCAGCCAAGAACTAGCGGGGGTTTACAATGAGCAGTTCTTC
>TRBV12-3/TRBV12-4|-|-|TRBJ2-1
CASSLTPGDEQFF
TGTGCCAGCAGTTTAACACCCGGGGATGAGCAGTTCTTC
>TRBV7-6|-|-|TRBJ2-7
CASSLDGDSSYEQYF
TGTGCCAGCAGCTTAGATGGCGACAGTTCCTACGAGCAGTACTTC
>TRBV6-5|TRBD2|-|TRBJ2-1
CASSLLAGHNEQFF
TGTGCCAGCAGTTTACTAGCGGGGCACAATGAGCAGTTCTTC
>TRBV18|-|few|TRBJ1-5
CASSPGLNQPQHF
TGTGCCAGCTCACCCGGACTGAATCAGCCCCAGCATTTT
>TRBV9|-|-|TRBJ1-1
CASSVDPTSNSLMNTEAFF
TGTGCCAGCAGCGTAGATCCTACATCGAACAGCCTCATGAACACTGAAGCTTTCTTT
>TRBV19|-|-|TRBJ1-5
CASSPRAKTVLGQPQHF
TGTGCCAGTAGTCCGCGCGCGAAGACAGTGTTAGGGCAGCCCCAGCATTTT
>TRBV9|TRBD2|-|TRBJ2-7
CASSTQAGGPDEQYF
TGTGCCAGCAGCACACAAGCGGGGGGGCCCGACGAGCAGTACTTC
>TRBV12-5|TRBD1|once|TRBJ1-2
CASGSPTDRGHGYTF
TGTGCTAGTGGTTCACCTACGGACAGGGGGCATGGCTACACCTTC
>TRBV19|-|-|TRBJ1-2
CASSMRAESYGYTF
TGTGCCAGTAGTATGAGGGCGGAATCCTATGGCTACACCTTC
>TRBV7-2|-|-|TRBJ1-3
CASSLAFSGNTIYF
TGTGCCAGCAGCTTAGCCTTCTCTGGAAACACCATATATTTT
>TRBV7-2|TRBD1|-|TRBJ1-2
CASSSSGQGGNYGYTF
TGTGCCAGCAGCTCCTCCGGACAGGGTGGTAACTATGGCTACACCTTC
>TRBV4-3|-|-|TRBJ1-4
CASSQGGFATNEKLFF
TGCGCCAGCAGCCAAGGAGGATTTGCAACTAATGAAAAACTGTTTTTT
>TRBV11-2|TRBD1|-|TRBJ2-2
CASSSRDSGELFF
TGTGCCAGCAGCTCCCGGGACAGCGGGGAGCTGTTTTTT
>TRBV28|TRBD1|-|TRBJ1-5
CASSPGTGDQPQHF
TGTGCCAGCAGTCCCGGGACAGGGGATCAGCCCCAGCATTTT
>TRBV5-6|-|-|TRBJ2-3
CASSLVGGVWSDTQYF
TGTGCCAGCAGCTTGGTTGGCGGGGTGTGGTCAGATACGCAGTATTTT
>TRBV6-5|TRBD1|-|TRBJ1-2
CASSTSGRGPGGYTF
TGTGCCAGCAGTACGAGCGGCAGGGGGCCAGGTGGCTACACCTTC
>TRBV5-6|-|-|TRBJ2-6
CASRRSSGANVLTF
TGTGCCAGCAGAAGGAGTTCCGGGGCCAACGTCCTGACTTTC
>TRBV5-1|-|once|TRBJ1-4
CASSLTGQDEKLFF
TGCGCCAGCAGCTTGACAGGGCAGGATGAAAAACTGTTTTTT